Here is one T cell receptor beta chain with its context. Losses at the gene ends were 5 bases for V and 4 bases for J; bases not matched to a gene: 9. The CDR3 has 15 residues. Germline CDR1 KGHSH, CDR2 LQKENI. TCRdb independently ran MiXCR on the 5' RACE reads; one entry per CDR3 protein. In the table there are 430,000 or so distinct CDR3 sequences, about 23% of which are singletons. The sample belongs to a study of T-cell memory formation after mild COVID-19. The chain couples TRBV18 to TRBJ2-7; 9 bases match TRBD1. This receptor was identified in an adult woman who had mild COVID-19 (a few samples of this study predate the infection). Cell type and time point are not known. Material: PBMCs or a T cell subset sorted from them (not recorded which). The chain's CDR3 is CASSSAGTGLYEQYF. The CDR3, as DNA: TGTGCCAGCTCATCAGCCGGGACAGGGTTATACGAGCAGTACTTC.